This T cell receptor beta chain was captured by sequencing in a study of human thymus T cells. The CDR3 sequence is 18 residues long. The germline V gene encodes CDR1 SGHVS and CDR2 FNYEAQ. The J segment lost 1 base and the V segment lost 8 bases, leaving 10 bases of the junction unmatched. Infants served as donors; they were healthy and Finnish and were having corrective surgery for congenital heart defects. Blood DNA came from all available leukocytes, not a fixed cell number. As concerns this clone: What it binds is not known.

Sequenced by immunoSEQ multiplex PCR; TCRdb stores in-frame clones only, minus some. The table has roughly 60,000 clones, 94% seen once. Study-wide results and caveats: Within thymic and blood repertoires, V and J gene usage appeared to be biased.

This chain joins TRBV7-6 and TRBJ2-1; 14 nucleotides align to TRBD2. The sequenced material came from blood. The receptor was isolated from a boy under two years old with a congenital heart defect but otherwise immunologically healthy. CDR3 nucleotides: TGTGCCAGCGCCCCGACTAGCGGGGGGGCCAAGTCCTACAATGAGCAGTTCTTC. Amino acids: CASAPTSGGAKSYNEQFF. The whole variable domain, remainder taken from reference TRBV7-6 and TRBJ2-1, is GAGVSQSPRYKVTKRGQDVALRCDPISGHVSLYWYRQALGQGPEFLTYFNYEAQQDKSGLPNDRFSAERPEGSISTLTIQRTEQRDSAMYRCASAPTSGGAKSYNEQFFGPGTRLTVL.